The sequence of this T cell receptor beta chain was determined in a study of CD8 T cells in Susac syndrome. The multiple sclerosis control cohort comprised treatment-naive individuals presenting with stable or active relapsing-remitting disease. With random hexamers, about 0.5 to 1 ug RNA was reverse transcribed. TCRdb re-analysed the immunoSEQ multiplex PCR reads in MiXCR, keeping a single row per CDR3 protein. The repertoire consists of about 440,000 distinct CDR3 sequences, with around 85% occurring once and the leading ten covering approximately 0.11%. The sequenced material came from CD8+ T cells from PBMCs. The clonotype comes from a human donor with multiple sclerosis.

The CDR3 region has the DNA TGTGCCAGCAGCTATACAGGGGTGTATGGCTACACCTTC. Encoded protein: CASSYTGVYGYTF. The V call is TRBV5-4, the J call TRBJ1-2, with 7 bases that match TRBD1. CDR1 and CDR2 (germline): SGHNT, YYREEE (reference sequence). After removal of 3 bases from V and 5 bases from J, the junction contained 4 bases not matched to a gene. The CDR3 spans 13 residues.